Listed below are T cell receptor beta chains from one sample, sequenced in a study of PD-1 blockade in classical Hodgkin lymphoma. Data came from immunoSEQ multiplex PCR; TCRdb stores just in-frame clones and leaves some out. Of about 110,000 clones in the sample, 89% were seen once. Sequences were derived from peripheral blood mononuclear cells (PBMCs), sampled before the second cycle of nivolumab. The receptor source for this set is a human donor with classical Hodgkin lymphoma. The CDR3 runs from the conserved cysteine through the conserved F or W. D genes are given only for firm matches. Clone size is stated in some rows and not others, as once, few, many or a class when expanded.

>-|TRBJ1-2|14|TRBV6-1|-
CASSEQTLRSGYTF
TGTGCCAGCAGTGAACAGACCCTTAGATCCGGCTACACCTTC
>-|TRBJ1-4|18|TRBV28|TRBD1
CASRTGTGARPTNEKLFF
TGTGCCAGCAGAACCGGGACAGGGGCTCGACCAACTAATGAAAAACTGTTTTTT
>-|TRBJ1-5|15|TRBV19|-
CASSSLTVSNQPQHF
TGTGCCAGTAGTTCCCTGACAGTTAGCAATCAGCCCCAGCATTTT
>-|TRBJ2-5|14|TRBV7-9|-
CASSLGGAQETQYF
TGTGCCAGCAGCTTAGGAGGGGCCCAAGAGACCCAGTACTTC
>-|TRBJ1-1|13|TRBV29-1|-
CSVDGRVVSEAFF
TGCAGCGTTGATGGCAGGGTAGTCTCTGAAGCTTTCTTT
>-|TRBJ1-3|14|TRBV6-1|-
CASNRDTSGNTIYF
TGTGCCAGCAACCGGGACACCTCTGGAAACACCATATATTTT
>-|TRBJ1-1|13|TRBV2|-
CASSGRENTEAFF
TGTGCCAGCAGTGGACGGGAGAACACTGAAGCTTTCTTT
>-|TRBJ2-2|17|TRBV4-3|TRBD2
CASSPEVPSGAFGELFF
TGCGCCAGCAGCCCAGAAGTTCCTAGCGGGGCGTTCGGGGAGCTGTTTTTT
>-|TRBJ1-3|14|TRBV7-9|-
CASSLAGRGNTIYF
TGTGCCAGCAGCTTAGCCGGACGGGGAAACACCATATATTTT
>-|TRBJ2-1|15|TRBV27|-
CASTPVAGSYNEQFF
TGTGCCAGCACCCCGGTCGCGGGATCCTACAATGAGCAGTTCTTC
>-|TRBJ2-1|15|TRBV7-9|TRBD2
CASNSRAGVGNEQFF
TGTGCCAGCAACTCCCGGGCGGGAGTAGGGAATGAGCAGTTCTTC
>-|TRBJ1-1|12|TRBV5-8|-
CASRRAGTEAFF
TGTGCCAGCAGGCGGGCCGGCACTGAAGCTTTCTTT
>-|TRBJ2-5|15|TRBV28|-
CASSLISTVQETQYF
TGTGCCAGCAGTTTAATCTCGACAGTCCAAGAGACCCAGTACTTC
>-|TRBJ1-1|11|TRBV20-1|-
CSAPLTGRAFF
TGCAGTGCTCCTCTGACTGGCCGAGCTTTCTTT
>-|TRBJ2-5|13|TRBV9|-
CASSVGVRETQYF
TGTGCCAGCAGCGTAGGGGTCCGGGAGACCCAGTACTTC
>-|TRBJ1-5|12|TRBV7-2|-
CASSLLDQPQHF
TGTGCCAGCAGCCTACTCGATCAGCCCCAGCATTTT
>-|TRBJ2-7|17|TRBV28|-
CASSYNPSGPVSYEQYF
TGTGCCAGCAGTTATAACCCGTCCGGACCAGTTTCCTACGAGCAGTACTTC
>-|TRBJ1-1|15|TRBV10-3|-
CAISESIQVNTEAFF
TGTGCCATCAGTGAGTCTATCCAGGTGAACACTGAAGCTTTCTTT
>once|TRBJ2-1|14|TRBV29-1|-
CSVEDPSGVDEQFF
TGCAGCGTTGAAGATCCATCGGGGGTAGATGAGCAGTTCTTC
>-|TRBJ2-2|15|TRBV28|-
CASSLLKGKTGELFF
TGTGCCAGCAGTTTATTAAAGGGGAAAACCGGGGAGCTGTTTTTT
>-|TRBJ1-4|16|TRBV6-1|-
CASSVRGGTTNEKLFF
TGTGCCAGCAGTGTGAGGGGTGGTACAACTAATGAAAAACTGTTTTTT
>-|TRBJ2-7|16|TRBV6-5|TRBD1
CASSYTRTGGSYEQYF
TGTGCCAGCAGTTACACGCGGACAGGGGGCTCCTACGAGCAGTACTTC
>-|TRBJ1-1|14|TRBV7-9|-
CASSLGLGYTEAFF
TGTGCCAGCAGCTTAGGTCTCGGCTACACTGAAGCTTTCTTT
>-|TRBJ2-1|16|TRBV27|-
CASSLTVASLSHEQFF
TGTGCCAGCAGCCTCACGGTGGCTAGCCTATCCCATGAGCAGTTCTTC
>few|TRBJ1-3|16|TRBV5-4|-
CASSLAGRGSGNTIYF
TGTGCCAGCAGCTTGGCAGGCAGGGGATCGGGAAACACCATATATTTT
>-|TRBJ2-5|12|TRBV10-3|-
CAISEQQETQYF
TGTGCCATCAGTGAGCAACAAGAGACCCAGTACTTC
>few|TRBJ1-3|14|TRBV2|-
CASKYGSSGNTIYF
TGTGCCAGCAAGTACGGGAGCTCTGGAAACACCATATATTTT
>-|TRBJ1-1|13|TRBV7-2|-
CASSLNRNTEAFF
TGTGCCAGCAGCTTGAACAGGAACACTGAAGCTTTCTTT
>-|TRBJ2-5|12|TRBV29-1|-
CSVRASEETQYF
TGCAGCGTTCGGGCTAGCGAGGAGACCCAGTACTTC